This TCR beta chain was captured in a study of blood T cell repertoires in COVID-19. Looking at the study overall: The origin of the acute and convalescent COVID-19 samples was the United States, Italy and Spain.

The repertoire was sequenced with immunoSEQ multiplex PCR; TCRdb's copy has only in-frame clones and lacks some. Of approximately 180,000 clones in the sample, 75% to 85% were seen once. The length of the CDR3 is 15 residues. V was clipped by 1 base and J by 5 bases; unmatched bases: 7. Germline CDR1 reads MGHDK; CDR2 reads SYGVNS. Followed longitudinally, the Seattle patients had been enrolled during active infection. The rearrangement uses TRBV25-1 and TRBJ1-1; 7 nucleotides match TRBD1. The sequence was collected from an elderly woman with COVID-19, enrolled during active disease. The sample taken for sequencing was peripheral blood. As DNA, the CDR3 is TGTGCCAGCAGTGAATCGACGGCAGGGGGTACTGAAGCTTTCTTT. It encodes CASSESTAGGTEAFF.